The present T cell receptor beta chain was sequenced within a study of shared clonotypes between healthy human individuals. This CDR3 is 11 amino acids long. The germline V gene has CDR1 SQVTM and CDR2 ANQGSEA. This clone was seen a few times. This may be a read error: a much more frequent sequence differs by one nucleotide. All donors were healthy HIV-negative adults lacking recent acute infections or vaccinations. This table comes from immunoSEQ multiplex PCR, and its TCRdb copy is limited to in-frame clones, with some not included. Of about 99,000 clones listed, about 45% are singletons. The clonotype originates from a woman aged 40 to 55 in good health. Some clones in this sample may be carry-over from other donors' samples. The sequenced sample was PBMCs. J is TRBJ1-1 and V is TRBV29-1, with unresolved D. This CDR3 reads CRVAGNTEAFF. The CDR3 DNA sequence: TGCCGCGTTGCAGGGAACACTGAAGCTTTCTTT.